This TCR beta chain was found in a study of T cells in Graves' hyperthyroidism and ophthalmopathy. With V trimmed by 8 bases and J by 1 base, 10 bases remained unmatched. The CDR3 loop spans 15 amino acids. The germline gives CDR1 SGHAT, CDR2 FQNNGV. Amplification of TCR beta CDR3 regions used RNA as the template. When the TCR CDR3 underwent first-round RT-PCR, the HTBI primer set was used. Using its own MiXCR run on the multiplex PCR reads, TCRdb lists one record per CDR3 protein. Of fewer than 750,000 distinct CDR3 sequences listed, around 13% are singletons. This clonotype was seen at least ten times.

Sample: blood. The receptor's source is a woman aged 45-65 years with Graves' ophthalmopathy. The gene calls are TRBV11-2 and TRBJ2-7; 8 bases agree with TRBD2. In DNA form, the CDR3 reads TGTGCCAGCCCCGGGGGGGGGGCTGGTTCCTACGAGCAGTACTTC. Protein sequence: CASPGGGAGSYEQYF. Full variable domain (rest looked up from reference TRBV11-2 and TRBJ2-7): EAGVAQSPRYKIIEKRQSVAFWCNPISGHATLYWYQQILGQGPKLLIQFQNNGVVDDSQLPKDRFSAERLKGVDSTLKIQPAKLEDSAVYLCASPGGGAGSYEQYFGPGTRLTVT.